This T cell receptor beta chain derives from a study of beta chain features in type 1 diabetes. Findings of the study overall: For Type 1 diabetes patients, all four CD4+ subsets carried TCRB CDR3s that were moderately but significantly shorter.

Per the germline V gene, CDR1 is MNHEY and CDR2 is SMNVEV (reference sequence). This CDR3 is built from 13 residues. The J segment lost 4 bases and the V segment lost 4 bases, leaving 2 bases of the junction unmatched. As to this clone: Its antigen is unknown.

Sort purity for all populations was recorded as exceeding 98%. Investigators reverse transcribed all isolated RNA, so they sequenced expressed TCRB transcripts. Approximately 3.5 million reads per sample were averaged for naive, central memory and regulatory samples. The table came from immunoSEQ multiplex PCR; TCRdb's copy has only in-frame clones and leaves some out. The table has 95,000 to 150,000 clones, about a sixth seen once. Sequencing was performed on central memory CD4+ T cells from blood. This chain uses TRBV27 with TRBJ1-1, with TRBD1 matching 8 bases. The sequence was obtained from a man between 25 and 39 years old with type 1 diabetes. The CDR3 nucleotides read TGTGCCAGCAGTTGGACAGGGTTCACTGAAGCTTTCTTT. Residues: CASSWTGFTEAFF.